This T cell receptor beta chain was observed in a study of cytomegalovirus exposure and HLA in healthy donors. Study-wide context: According to later analysis, the same platform produced the 100 to 150 validation and some 680 first-cohort repertoires. Whole-study results and caveats: Reported results showed that the classifier diagnosed cytomegalovirus status with high specificity and sensitivity. According to the study, around 150 TCR beta chains were cytomegalovirus-associated. For most TCR sequences rarity was the rule, although some public TCRs occurred in many donors.

Comments on this clone: Its matching antigen is unknown.

Repertoires were generated with immunoSEQ multiplex PCR, while TCRdb's copy carries only in-frame clones and drops some. Counted here are tens of thousands of clones, around 94% occurring once; the ten biggest clones make up approximately 3.4%. The CDR3 spans 15 residues. V lost 6 bases and J lost 2, with 14 bases in between. Per the germline V gene, CDR1 is MDHEN and CDR2 is SYDVKM. The sequence was obtained from a woman aged 18-29 years in good health and CMV-seropositive. The sequenced material came from PBMCs. The rearrangement uses TRBV28 and TRBJ1-5; possibly TRBD1 for D (6 bases). The DNA of the CDR3 is TGTGCCAGCAGCTCAGGGGCAGGGGGCAATCAGCCCCAGCATTTT. Translating gives CASSSGAGGNQPQHF.